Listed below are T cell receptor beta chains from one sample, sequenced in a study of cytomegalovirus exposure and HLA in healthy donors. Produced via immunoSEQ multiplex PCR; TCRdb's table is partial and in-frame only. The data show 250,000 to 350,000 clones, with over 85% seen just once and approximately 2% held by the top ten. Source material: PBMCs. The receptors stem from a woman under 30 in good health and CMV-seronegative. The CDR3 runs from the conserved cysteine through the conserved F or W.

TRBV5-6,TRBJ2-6,CASSINPGAGANVLTF
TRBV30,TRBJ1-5,CAWSVVCRVGNQPQHF
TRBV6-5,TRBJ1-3,CASSSGKGNTIYF
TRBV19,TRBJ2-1,CASSMLQGLWNEQFF
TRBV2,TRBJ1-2,CANQLERNYGYTF
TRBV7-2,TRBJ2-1,CASSLDRGGGGEQFF
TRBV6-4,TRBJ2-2,CASRKLTGGDTGELFF
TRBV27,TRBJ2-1,CAYPLAGGNEQFF
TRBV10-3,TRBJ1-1,CAISEGDMNTEAFF
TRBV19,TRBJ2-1,CASSPLGALNEQFF
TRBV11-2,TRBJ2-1,CASSLVLAGDYNEQFF
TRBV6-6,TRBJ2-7,CASSFDRVYEQYF
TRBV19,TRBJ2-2,CASSILTGFNWELFF
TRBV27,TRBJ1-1,CASRKNREMEIVAFF
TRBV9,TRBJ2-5,CASSVASFQETQYF
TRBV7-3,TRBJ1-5,CASSLNKAGTGDSNQPQHF
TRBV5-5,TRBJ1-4,CASSLVGAEIGKLFF
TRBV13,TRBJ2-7,CASSLALSRKGGNEQYF